The T cell receptor beta chain described here comes from a study of OX40 agonist ivuxolimab in advanced cancers. Study overall: Enrolled patients in dose escalation had cancers that were hepatocellular carcinoma, melanoma, renal cell or head and neck cancer.

Repertoires were generated with immunoSEQ multiplex PCR, while TCRdb's copy carries only in-frame clones and drops some. The repertoire holds about 36,000 clones, about nine tenths seen once, with roughly 3.9% in the top ten. Points from the study as a whole: Expanded clones were, on average, more numerous in CD8+ T cells than in CD4+.

This CDR3 is 20 amino acids long. The germline CDR1 and CDR2 sequences are MNHEY and SMNVEV (reference sequence). J was trimmed by 7 bases and V by 7 bases; bases with no gene match: 28. On this clone: Its antigen is unknown.

The chain is built from TRBV27 and TRBJ1-5; 7 bases agree with TRBD1. The starting material was CD4+ or CD8+ T cells sorted from blood, obtained in a trial of the OX40 agonist ivuxolimab. This receptor was taken from an adult with an advanced solid tumor such as melanoma, head and neck, liver or kidney cancer. CDR3 DNA sequence: TGTGCCAGCACCTATGTAATGTCTAAAGGGGGACAGCCGCCCACACAGCCCCAGCATTTT. This sequence encodes CASTYVMSKGGQPPTQPQHF.